This T cell receptor (beta chain) was sequenced for a study of monozygotic twins with inflammatory bowel disease (dated by TCRdb to the late 2010s). Concerning the study at large: The complete study included roughly 30 monozygotic twin pairs: 19 IBD-discordant Danish pairs and nine German pairs, of which four were IBD-concordant and five were IBD-discordant. The search for disease-associated traits relied mainly on comparing IBD patients with their genetically identical healthy co-twins within discordant pairs. Each individual had, on average, about 151 000 unique TCRalpha sequences and 181 000 unique TCRbeta sequences available for analysis.

Library prep was done by 5' RACE. Each TCR library was prepared from about 4,000 ng of total RNA. For each sample, cDNA synthesis was carried out in eight separate reactions using SMARTScribe reverse transcriptase. During cDNA synthesis, template switching was used to introduce unique molecular identifiers that contained a 6-nucleotide sample barcode. Two nested PCRs of approximately 16 and 9 cycles amplified the TCRalpha and TCRbeta cDNA, and bead purification followed each PCR. Before amplification, the cDNA was both treated with uracil DNA-glycosylase and purified with the QIAquick PCR purification kit. The second PCR added Illumina TruSeq-compatible adapters along with sample-specific barcodes. TapeStation and Qubit were used to check library quality and concentration, and 5 to 6.5 ng of each library went into the pool. Pooled libraries were sequenced on an Illumina HiSeq2500 single-index Rapid Run with 2 x 100 bp reads and custom sequencing primers. Regarding the original processing steps: MiGEC version 1.2.6 was used for UMI-based consensus assembly to correct PCR and sequencing errors. MiXCR version 2.1.1 was used to carry out V(D)J alignment, clonotype assembly and CDR3 extraction. Normalisation of gene usage, clonotype sharing and MAIT/NKT TCR abundance was achieved by analysing the top 1000, 10 000 and 20 000 clonotypes per sample. After downsampling to 27 000 UMIs, diversity was calculated as the inverse Simpson index using the vegan R package. Paired Mann-Whitney U tests on discordant twin pairs were used, with Benjamini-Hochberg multiple-testing correction. TCRdb reprocessed the sequencing reads and holds a single record per CDR3 protein sequence, with no DNA. These V and J calls originate from TCRdb's pipeline instead of the authors' own analysis. The sample's table covers approximately 400,000 distinct CDR3 sequences. The ten largest make up more than 2% of the sample.

The paper's findings and limits, for the study overall: Different T cell subtypes could not be distinguished in the analysis. Because patients were on differing immunosuppressive treatments, the repertoires may have picked up extra background noise and inter-individual variability. No single strong signal or clonotype linked to IBD turned up in the results, so the idea that one exists was not supported. TCRbeta repertoire diversity, by inverse Simpson index, was decreased in IBD patients compared with their healthy co-twins. No difference in repertoire similarity was observed between concordant and discordant twins, possibly owing to limited statistical power. IBD patients shared fewer clonotypes with other individuals than healthy twins did, most markedly in patients showing signs of disease activity.

CDR1 and CDR2 are drawn from the germline V gene (reference sequence): GTSNPN, SVGIG. From its cysteine to its phenylalanine, the CDR3 spans 13 amino acids. A DNA sequence was not provided. An approximately 2.5 ml peripheral blood sample was drawn into PAXgene tubes per donor and stored at -80°C. Without any T cell sorting, total RNA was extracted from whole blood using the PAXgene blood miRNA kit on an automated QIAcube. Peripheral blood from monozygotic twin pairs, either concordant or discordant for inflammatory bowel disease, underwent deep TCRalpha and TCRbeta repertoire profiling that used unique molecular barcoding. Smoking habits were recorded for all twin pairs, with individuals classified as current, former or never smokers. With respect to this clonotype: What this receptor recognizes is not known.

Sequences were obtained from blood. This clonotype was sampled from a human donor with ulcerative colitis or Crohn's disease, or a healthy co-twin of an affected twin (not recorded which). The rearranged chain carries TRBV30 and TRBJ2-7. The CDR3 protein: CAWRSLVSYEQYF.